Each of the 22 T cell receptor beta chains below was sequenced from the same sample in a study of CD8 T cells in ankylosing spondylitis. Their specific antigens are unknown. General study findings and limits: Ankylosing spondylitis blood appeared to carry a characteristic TCR beta motif of roughly 8 highly homologous variants.

TCRdb itself ran the 5' RACE reads through MiXCR, one entry per CDR3 protein. The sample gives about 210,000 distinct CDR3 sequences, 7% to 8% of which show up once; 13% to 15% is in the top ten. Sequences were obtained from blood, either unsorted or a sorted T cell fraction (not recorded which). The source of these receptors is a male donor with ankylosing spondylitis.

Many counts were recorded for this clonotype. The chain uses TRBV6-1 and TRBJ1-2; 8 bases line up with TRBD1. Germline CDR1 and CDR2: MNHNS and SASEGT. This CDR3 has 15 residues. Trimming at V came to 8 bases and at J to 5 bases, leaving 13 bases not matched to a gene. The CDR3 spells CASYGPSGQEYGYTF. CDR3 nucleotide sequence: TGTGCCAGCTATGGTCCCTCGGGACAGGAGTATGGCTACACCTTC.

This clonotype was counted many times. The rearrangement links TRBV29-1 to TRBJ2-1; D tentatively reads TRBD1 or TRBD2 (6 bases each). CDR1 is SQVTM, CDR2 ANQGSEA, per germline. The ends were cut back, 5 bases at V and 0 bases at J, with 11 bases in the middle. CDR3 length: 14 residues. The CDR3 is CSVLGGSSYNEQFF. The CDR3 nucleotides read TGCAGCGTTTTAGGGGGGAGCTCCTACAATGAGCAGTTCTTC.

This clonotype was seen repeatedly, ten times or more. The gene calls are TRBV6-2 or TRBV6-3 and TRBJ1-1; 8 bases line up with TRBD1. In germline, CDR1 is MNHEY, CDR2 SVGEGT. The V gene end was trimmed by 10 bases and the J gene end by 4 bases; junction bases not matched to a gene: 5. The CDR3 contains 12 residues. CDR3: CATATGGTEAFF. CDR3 DNA: TGTGCCACGGCCACAGGGGGCACTGAAGCTTTCTTT.

This clonotype has ten or more counts. CDR3 region: CASTFRDARYEQYF. CDR3 coding DNA: TGTGCCAGCACCTTTAGGGACGCTCGCTACGAGCAGTACTTC. The chain couples TRBV12-3 or TRBV12-4 to TRBJ2-7, with D perhaps given as TRBD1 or TRBD2 (5 bases each). CDR3 size: 14 residues. Trimming took off 7 bases at V and 3 bases at J, with 16 bases between the two ends.

This clonotype was detected ten times or more. This chain joins TRBV7-2 and TRBJ2-7; 7 nucleotides match TRBD1. Germline-derived CDR1 and CDR2 are SGHTA and FQGNSA. J was trimmed by 3 bases and V by 1 base; bases with no gene match: 6. The CDR3 runs 15 residues. Here the CDR3 DNA reads TGTGCCAGCAGCTTAGTGGGGACAGCGAACTACGAGCAGTACTTC. This sequence encodes CASSLVGTANYEQYF. Together with reference TRBV7-2 and TRBJ2-7, the CDR3 gives the full variable domain: GAGVSQSPSNKVTEKGKDVELRCDPISGHTALYWYRQSLGQGLEFLIYFQGNSAPDKSGLPSDRFSAERTGGSVSTLTIQRTQQEDSAVYLCASSLVGTANYEQYFGPGTRLTVT.

This clonotype was seen ten or more times. The chain has TRBV4-3 and TRBJ1-2; TRBD1 matches at 12 bases. Germline assignment: CDR1 LGHNA and CDR2 YSLEER. The length of the CDR3 is 16 residues. The J segment lost 4 bases and the V segment lost 0 bases, leaving 3 bases of the junction unmatched. DNA of the CDR3: TGCGCCAGCAGCCAAGATCGGGGACAGGGGGCCTATGGCTACACCTTC. Amino acid sequence: CASSQDRGQGAYGYTF.

The chain couples TRBV7-2 to TRBJ2-1; D gene uncertain. CDR3 length: 13 amino acids. From germline, CDR1 is SGHTA and CDR2 FQGNSA. The germline V and J ends were trimmed by 0 bases and 7 bases, with 7 bases remaining between them. CDR3 loop: CASSLASLNEQFF. CDR3 coding DNA: TGTGCCAGCAGCTTAGCGTCCCTGAATGAGCAGTTCTTC.

In this sample, this clonotype turned up many times. The chain carries TRBV27 and TRBJ2-1, with D perhaps TRBD2 (6 bases). This CDR3 is 15 amino acids long. Germline CDR1 is MNHEY and CDR2 is SMNVEV (reference sequence). V lost 10 bases and J 2 bases, leaving 18 bases between the germline ends. DNA for the CDR3: TGTGCCACGAGGAAACGGAGGGCTCCCTACAATGAGCAGTTCTTC. It translates to CATRKRRAPYNEQFF.

This sequence joins TRBV29-1 and TRBJ1-1; TRBD1 might be the D (5 bases). CDR3 size: 12 residues. CDR1 and CDR2 from the germline V gene are SQVTM and ANQGSEA. Trimming removed 6 bases from V and 5 bases from J, with 13 bases in between. The CDR3 DNA reads TGCAGCGTCAGCTTCAGGGAAACTGAAGCTTTCTTT. Translation gives CSVSFRETEAFF. The full variable domain, rest sourced from reference TRBV29-1 and TRBJ1-1, is SAVISQKPSRDICQRGTSLTIQCQVDSQVTMMFWYRQQPGQSLTLIATANQGSEATYESGFVIDKFPISRPNLTFSTLTVSNMSPEDSSIYLCSVSFRETEAFFGQGTRLTVV.

In its sample, this clonotype was seen many times. The chain uses TRBV9 and TRBJ1-2, with 10 bases matching TRBD1. V shed 2 bases, J shed 1 base, and the junction held 2 bases outside the gene matches. The CDR3 runs 15 residues. From germline, CDR1 is SGDLS and CDR2 YYNGEE. The CDR3 region has the DNA TGTGCCAGCAGCGTCGGGACAGGGGATAACTATGGCTACACCTTC. Translating it yields CASSVGTGDNYGYTF.

This clonotype was observed at least ten times. This rearrangement joins TRBV20-1 to TRBJ2-1; D unclear. The CDR3 covers 14 residues. With 0 bases removed from V and 8 bases from J, the gap between germline ends came to 14 bases. The germline CDR1 and CDR2 sequences are DFQATT and SNEGSKA (reference sequence). CDR3 region: CSARDLSMSYEQFF. CDR3 in DNA: TGCAGTGCTAGAGATCTTAGCATGTCTTATGAGCAGTTCTTC.

This clonotype was counted ten times or more. The chain combines TRBV27 with TRBJ2-3; the D gene could be TRBD1 or TRBD2 (6 bases each). This CDR3 comprises 16 residues. The germline V gene has CDR1 MNHEY and CDR2 SMNVEV (reference sequence). Trimming stripped 1 base from V and 4 bases from J, with 15 bases between. This chain's CDR3 is CASSLLGGAGPDTQYF. The CDR3 DNA reads as TGTGCCAGCAGTTTATTGGGGGGCGCGGGCCCAGATACGCAGTATTTT.

This clonotype was detected ten times or more. This chain joins TRBV29-1 and TRBJ2-3; TRBD2 agrees at 12 bases. The CDR3 contains 14 residues. J was trimmed by 3 bases and V by 6 bases; bases with no gene match: 4. The germline CDR1 and CDR2 sequences are SQVTM and ANQGSEA. The CDR3: CSVLGTSGTDTQYF. The CDR3 nucleotides are TGCAGCGTCCTCGGGACTAGCGGGACAGATACGCAGTATTTT.

This clonotype has ten or more counts. The rearrangement joins TRBV5-1 to TRBJ2-7, with D unclear. V was shortened by 4 bases and J by 1 base, with 9 bases between the two germline ends. Germline CDR1 reads SGHRS; CDR2 reads YFSETQ. The CDR3 length is 13 residues. CDR3 coding DNA: TGCGCCAGCAGCGACACTCCGTCCTACGAGCAGTACTTC. This gives the protein CASSDTPSYEQYF.

This clonotype was observed many times. The V call is TRBV11-2, the J call TRBJ2-3; 9 positions agree with TRBD2. J gave up 0 bases and V 4 bases, and 11 bases lay outside the gene matches. CDR3 length: 18 residues. Germline V gives CDR1 SGHAT, CDR2 FQNNGV. In DNA form, the CDR3 reads TGTGCCAGCAGCTCAACCGGGACTAGCTTAACGAGCACAGATACGCAGTATTTT. Translation: CASSSTGTSLTSTDTQYF.

J is TRBJ1-3 and V is TRBV29-1, with D unclear. The germline gives CDR1 SQVTM, CDR2 ANQGSEA. V was pared by 0 bases and J by 1 base, with 10 bases between. The CDR3 has 15 amino acids. In DNA, the CDR3 is TGCAGCGTTGAAGAACCTGGAGGATCTGGAAACACCATATATTTT. Protein: CSVEEPGGSGNTIYF.

This clonotype was detected many times. The chain couples TRBV5-1 to TRBJ2-3, with D maybe TRBD2 (5 bases). The CDR3 is 15 amino acids. V was clipped by 3 bases and J by 3 bases, with 14 bases between them. Germline assignment: CDR1 SGHRS and CDR2 YFSETQ. DNA of the CDR3: TGCGCCAGCAGCTCCGGACGGAGGTTAACAGATACGCAGTATTTT. Protein sequence: CASSSGRRLTDTQYF.

The J gene is TRBJ1-1, the V gene TRBV25-1; D ambiguous. Per the germline V gene, CDR1 is MGHDK and CDR2 is SYGVNS. The CDR3 loop spans 14 amino acids. Deletions cut 2 bases from V and 7 bases from J, with 14 bases between. CDR3 sequence reads: CASSERALPNEAFF. DNA for the CDR3: TGTGCCAGCAGTGAAAGGGCCCTACCTAATGAAGCTTTCTTT.

This clonotype has a count of ten or more. The chain joins TRBV5-1 to TRBJ2-4, with TRBD2 as a possible D gene (5 bases). V shed 6 bases and J shed 0 bases, with 13 bases lying between them. Germline CDR1 SGHRS, CDR2 YFSETQ. CDR3 length equals 15 residues. CDR3 DNA: TGCGCCAGCAACCCGGGAACCCTAGCCAAAAACATTCAGTACTTC. This translates into CASNPGTLAKNIQYF.

The chain recombines TRBV28 with TRBJ2-1, with 9 nucleotides matching TRBD1. The V gene end was trimmed by 3 bases and the J gene end by 8 bases; junction bases not matched to a gene: 5. CDR1 is MDHEN, CDR2 SYDVKM, per germline. The CDR3 consists of 14 residues. CDR3 in amino acids: CASSLPDRGHEQFF. CDR3 nucleotide sequence: TGTGCCAGCAGTTTGCCGGACAGGGGTCATGAGCAGTTCTTC.

This clonotype was counted many times. V usage is TRBV5-1 and J usage is TRBJ2-7; 7 nucleotides line up with TRBD1. Looked up from germline, CDR1 is SGHRS and CDR2 is YFSETQ. The length of the CDR3 is 14 residues. The junction had 8 bases not matched to a gene; V was cut back by 2 bases and J by 6 bases. The CDR3 sequence: CASSFTGTAVEQYF. The CDR3 DNA follows: TGCGCCAGCAGCTTTACCGGGACAGCAGTCGAGCAGTACTTC.

The sample holds many counts of this clonotype. The rearrangement links TRBV5-1 to TRBJ2-7, with D maybe TRBD2 (6 bases). CDR3 length: 18 residues. Trimming stripped 1 base from V and 2 bases from J, with 22 bases between. Germline CDR1 reads SGHRS; CDR2 reads YFSETQ. The CDR3 DNA sequence: TGCGCCAGCAGCTTGTCGGGGACCAAGGGGACTTTCACCTACGAGCAGTACTTC. Translating it yields CASSLSGTKGTFTYEQYF.